The entry below gives a single TCR beta chain sequence along with its context. The data derive from a study of blood T cell repertoires in COVID-19. About the study: The United States, Italy and Spain were the sources of the acute and convalescent COVID-19 samples.

The V end lost 4 bases, the J end lost 6 bases, and 15 bases lay between the germline ends. The germline V gene has CDR1 MDHEN and CDR2 SYDVKM. The CDR3 sequence is 15 residues long. Per the study methods: Estimated nucleated cell counts came from reference gene primer amplification. Some clones are missing from TCRdb's copy, which holds only in-frame ones; the method was immunoSEQ multiplex PCR. V and J calls and clone size are those listed in that table; D and trimming were worked out from the DNA. The sample has fewer than 65,000 clones; 70% to 90% are singletons. The source is a woman of 80 years or more with acute or convalescent COVID-19. The chain links TRBV28 to TRBJ2-2, with D perhaps TRBD1 (6 bases). What was sequenced was peripheral blood. The CDR3 region has the DNA TGTGCCAGCAGTTCACAGGGCCCAGGGGCCGGGGAGCTGTTTTTT. Its protein product is CASSSQGPGAGELFF.